The 9 T cell receptor beta chains listed next were all sequenced from one sample in a study of breast tumors, draining lymph nodes, adjacent tissues. TCRdb redid the calling of the multiplex PCR reads with MiXCR, one entry per CDR3 protein. The profile shows roughly 110,000 distinct CDR3 sequences, about 31% of them singletons. The lymph nodes were axillary draining lymph nodes from breast cancer patients. Sequencing was carried out using axillary lymph node tissue. The receptors shown here come from a female donor with breast cancer. Some clones in this sample may be carry-over from other donors' samples.

This clonotype occurred many times. The chain is built from TRBV20-1 and TRBJ2-1; the D is unclear. Trimming shortened V by 0 bases and J by 9 bases, and 6 bases separated the two germline ends. The CDR3 is 11 residues long. CDR1 is DFQATT, CDR2 SNEGSKA, per germline (reference sequence). CDR3 sequence: CSARDHPEQFF. The CDR3 region has the DNA TGCAGTGCTAGAGATCACCCTGAGCAGTTCTTC.

In this sample, this clonotype turned up many times. A much larger clonotype is one base distant, so this may be a read error. The V call is TRBV20-1, the J call TRBJ1-2, with 12 nucleotides matching TRBD1. Germline trimming cut 5 bases from V and 7 bases from J; bases unmatched to any gene: 8. The CDR3 extends over 14 amino acids. Germline values: CDR1 DFQATT, CDR2 SNEGSKA (reference sequence). The CDR3 loop reads CSARDRGQMAGYTF. The CDR3 nucleotides are TGCAGTGCTCGGGACAGGGGGCAAATGGCTGGCTACACCTTC.

This clonotype was recorded at least ten times. The V and J genes are TRBV3-1 and TRBJ2-3; 12 nucleotides line up with TRBD2. The ends lost 4 bases at V and 5 bases at J; junction bases unmatched: 4. The CDR3 totals 15 residues. Looked up from germline, CDR1 is LGHDT and CDR2 is YNNKEL (reference sequence). CDR3 in DNA: TGTGCCAGCAGCCCTAGCGGGGGGGCGGTAGATACGCAGTATTTT. It codes for CASSPSGGAVDTQYF.

This clonotype was seen ten or more times. As DNA, the CDR3 is TGCAGCGTAGTGGACAGGGCTGGGGCCAACGTCCTGACTTTC. It yields the protein CSVVDRAGANVLTF. The chain couples TRBV29-1 to TRBJ2-6, with 8 bases lining up with TRBD1. CDR3 length: 14 residues. Germline CDR1 SQVTM, CDR2 ANQGSEA. Trimming removed 6 bases from V and 2 bases from J; junction bases left unmatched: 3.

The chain recombines TRBV7-3 with TRBJ1-6; 12 bases fit TRBD1. Germline lookup yields CDR1 SGHTA and CDR2 FQGTGA. The V and J ends lost 4 bases and 8 bases, in that order; junction bases with no gene match: 12. This CDR3 spans 18 amino acids. Written as DNA, the CDR3 is TGTGCCAGCAGCTCGGGACAGGGGGCGAGGGGGTTTTATTCACCCCTCCACTTT. Translation: CASSSGQGARGFYSPLHF.

This clonotype was counted many times. The V and J genes are TRBV6-4 and TRBJ2-3; the D gene is possibly TRBD2 (6 bases). CDR1 and CDR2 from the germline V gene are MRHNA and SNTAGT. The germline V and J ends were trimmed by 7 bases and 0 bases, with 17 bases remaining between them. CDR3 length: 16 amino acids. CDR3 protein: CASTHRESGSTDTQYF. CDR3 nucleotides: TGTGCCAGCACCCACCGGGAGAGCGGGAGCACAGATACGCAGTATTTT.

This clonotype was counted ten times or more. The rearrangement joins TRBV9 to TRBJ1-3; TRBD1 aligns across 7 bases. The CDR3 consists of 15 residues. Germline-derived CDR1 and CDR2 are SGDLS and YYNGEE. Trimming cost V 4 bases and J 4 bases; bases outside gene matches: 8. The CDR3 loop is CASSLRQGGGNTIYF. The CDR3 DNA is TGTGCCAGCAGCTTAAGACAGGGAGGCGGAAACACCATATATTTT.

The chain has TRBV3-2 and TRBJ2-6; the DNA was not compared with TRBD2, the D call given in the table. TRBV3-2 is a pseudogene segment. This CDR3 region has 18 residues. The CDR3 DNA is TGCGCCAGCAGCCAAGAAGATAGCGGCGGGGGTCGGGCCAACGTCCTGACTTTC. Protein product: CASSQEDSGGGRANVLTF.

The table lists this clonotype with many counts. A read error may explain this, as a much larger clone is one base away. V is TRBV12-3 or TRBV12-4 and J is TRBJ1-6; D unresolved. Trimming pared 3 bases from V and 10 bases from J, leaving 13 bases between. CDR3 length: 14 amino acids. This CDR3 is CASSFQARSSPLHF. Written as DNA, the CDR3 is TGTGCCAGCAGTTTCCAGGCCCGGAGCTCACCCCTCCACTTT.